The 23 T cell receptor beta chains below all came from one sample that was sequenced in a study of T-cell reconstitution after alpha-beta-depleted transplantation in children. It was with unique molecular identifiers that the TCRbeta library was prepared. TCRdb reprocessed the PCR reads via MiXCR and lists one record per CDR3 protein. The table has roughly 280,000 distinct CDR3 sequences, around 10% seen once. Sequenced here: peripheral blood, sampled 180 days after TCRalphabeta/CD19-depleted stem cell transplant. These receptors were obtained from a male patient between 2 and 15 years old who had a stem cell transplant for chronic granulomatous disease, so the T cells may come from the graft donor.

This clonotype was recorded many times. V usage is TRBV5-5 and J usage is TRBJ1-1, with 8 bases that match TRBD1. From germline, CDR1 is SGHKS and CDR2 YYEKEE (reference sequence). The CDR3 is 14 residues long. Losses at the gene ends were 5 bases for V and 0 bases for J; bases not matched to a gene: 3. The CDR3 loop is CASRWDRLNTEAFF. The DNA for the CDR3 is TGTGCCAGCAGATGGGACAGGTTGAACACTGAAGCTTTCTTT.

This clonotype was found many times. V and J are TRBV5-5 and TRBJ2-6, with D perhaps TRBD1 (6 bases). Germline assignment: CDR1 SGHKS and CDR2 YYEKEE (reference sequence). V lost 1 base, J lost 0 bases, and 8 bases lay in between. This CDR3 has 16 residues. The CDR3 region is CASSLRGSSGANVLTF. DNA of the CDR3: TGTGCCAGCAGCTTGAGGGGGAGCTCTGGGGCCAACGTCCTGACTTTC.

This clonotype has at least ten counts. This chain uses TRBV6-2 or TRBV6-3 with TRBJ2-1, with D unresolved. The CDR3 has 15 residues. Germline assignment: CDR1 MNHEY and CDR2 SVGEGT. V lost 0 bases to trimming and J lost 8 bases, with 14 bases between them. The CDR3 nucleotides are TGTGCCAGCAGTTACTCGCGATATCGACCCTATGAGCAGTTCTTC. It specifies CASSYSRYRPYEQFF.

Many counts were recorded for this clonotype. V gene TRBV9 combines with J gene TRBJ2-7; tentative D call: TRBD1 (7 bases). Trimming removed 3 bases at V and 2 bases at J, with 15 bases between. The CDR3 runs 15 residues. Germline CDR1 reads SGDLS; CDR2 reads YYNGEE. This chain's CDR3 is CASSAQGGPTYEQYF. CDR3 nucleotides: TGTGCCAGCAGCGCCCAGGGGGGCCCAACCTACGAGCAGTACTTC.

V and J are TRBV12-3 or TRBV12-4 and TRBJ2-4; TRBD1 aligns across 10 bases. CDR3 length: 19 amino acids. V lost 8 bases, J lost 1 base, and 17 bases stayed unmatched. For the CDR3, the DNA is TGTGCCAGCTGCCCCTCGGCAGGGGGGACAGGGGCGGCCAAAAACATTCAGTACTTC. Translating it yields CASCPSAGGTGAAKNIQYF.

This clonotype was seen at least ten times. The J gene is TRBJ2-7, the V gene TRBV25-1; D is ambiguous. CDR3 length: 14 amino acids. CDR1 and CDR2 from the germline V gene are MGHDK and SYGVNS. V lost 5 bases, J lost 0 bases, and 11 bases lay in between. In DNA, the CDR3 is TGTGCCAGCAGTCTGGGCTCCTACTCCTACGAGCAGTACTTC. This gives the protein CASSLGSYSYEQYF.

Ten or more counts support this clonotype. The V call is TRBV10-2, the J call TRBJ2-7, with TRBD2 matching 10 bases. With 10 bases clipped from V and 6 bases from J, the junction kept 9 bases outside the gene matches. The CDR3 is 13 residues long. Germline CDR1 WSHSY, CDR2 SAAADI. CDR3 sequence (DNA): TGCGCCACACTCGGGCTAGCGGGAGCCGAGCAGTACTTC. Translated, it gives CATLGLAGAEQYF.

Ten or more counts support this clonotype. The V and J genes are TRBV12-3 or TRBV12-4 and TRBJ2-3; D gene ambiguous. Deletions cut 4 bases from V and 4 bases from J, with 9 bases between. This CDR3 has 13 amino acids. In DNA form, the CDR3 reads TGTGCCAGCAGTTCATCACAGTCAGATACGCAGTATTTT. Protein product: CASSSSQSDTQYF.

As regards this clonotype: This could be a read error, since a much larger clone is one nucleotide away. The rearrangement links TRBV7-2 to TRBJ2-5, with a tentative D call TRBD2 (6 bases). This CDR3 spans 14 amino acids. Germline CDR1 SGHTA, CDR2 FQGNSA. The CDR3 loop is CVSSPGGWQETQYF. The DNA of the CDR3 is TGTGTCAGCAGCCCCGGAGGGTGGCAAGAGACCCAGTACTTC.

The chain uses TRBV27 and TRBJ2-7; TRBD2 aligns across 9 bases. The length of the CDR3 is 16 residues. V dropped 5 bases and J dropped 3; count of bases not matched to a gene: 11. Germline assignment: CDR1 MNHEY and CDR2 SMNVEV (reference sequence). The CDR3 sequence is CASSPILAGRLYEQYF. The CDR3 coding sequence is TGTGCCAGCAGTCCCATCCTAGCGGGACGGCTCTACGAGCAGTACTTC.

This clonotype was counted ten times or more. Compared with germline, one end of the junction differs, possibly owing to a read error. The genes are TRBV20-1 and TRBJ2-7, with D unresolved. The CDR3 length is 12 residues. Germline V gene sequence: CDR1 DFQATT, CDR2 SNEGSKA (reference sequence). CDR3 coding DNA: TGCAGTGCCAGAGCCGGCCAGTACGAGCAGTACTTC. Translated: CSARAGQYEQYF.

This clonotype has a count of ten or more. The V and J genes are TRBV18 and TRBJ2-1; 10 bases line up with TRBD1. The CDR3 has 12 amino acids. The trim removed 3 bases at V and 12 bases at J, leaving 2 bases unmatched. Germline V gives CDR1 KGHSH, CDR2 LQKENI. CDR3 residues: CASSPRTGGQFF. For the CDR3, the DNA is TGTGCCAGCTCACCCAGGACAGGGGGGCAGTTCTTC.

This clonotype was seen a handful of times. The chain links TRBV6-5 to TRBJ2-1, with D perhaps matching TRBD1 (6 bases). There are 15 residues in the CDR3. The germline gives CDR1 MNHEY, CDR2 SVGAGI. V lost 1 base to trimming and J lost 1 base, with 8 bases between them. The DNA of the CDR3 is TGTGCCAGCAGTTACTATCAGGGGTCCTACAATGAGCAGTTCTTC. Translation gives CASSYYQGSYNEQFF.

There are many counts of this clonotype. The chain joins TRBV12-3 or TRBV12-4 to TRBJ1-6, with D perhaps matching TRBD1 (5 bases). CDR3 length: 13 amino acids. Deletions cut 2 bases from V and 9 bases from J, with 8 bases between. CDR3 region: CASSLQGGSPLHF. For the CDR3, the DNA is TGTGCCAGCAGTTTACAGGGCGGTTCACCCCTCCACTTT.

This clonotype occurred a few times. Germline is not matched at one junction end, which may reflect a read error. This chain connects TRBV20-1 to TRBJ2-1; D gene uncertain. The CDR3 covers 12 residues. Germline V gene sequence: CDR1 DFQATT, CDR2 SNEGSKA (reference sequence). The CDR3 here is CGWKLVNNEQFF. CDR3 DNA sequence: TGTGGATGGAAGCTAGTTAACAATGAGCAGTTCTTC.

This clonotype was recorded many times. DNA for the CDR3: TGTGCCAGCAGCTCACTAGCGGGAGTGGTTCATGAGCAGTTCTTC. Its protein is CASSSLAGVVHEQFF. The V and J genes are TRBV7-3 and TRBJ2-1; 11 bases align to TRBD2. Looked up from germline, CDR1 is SGHTA and CDR2 is FQGTGA. The CDR3 is 15 residues long. The trim removed 4 bases at V and 8 bases at J, leaving 7 bases unmatched. The complete variable domain, with remaining parts taken from reference TRBV7-3 and TRBJ2-1, reads GAGVSQTPSNKVTEKGKYVELRCDPISGHTALYWYRQSLGQGPEFLIYFQGTGAADDSGLPNDRFFAVRPEGSVSTLKIQRTERGDSAVYLCASSSLAGVVHEQFFGPGTRLTVL.

Many counts were recorded for this clonotype. The chain combines TRBV14 with TRBJ2-5; D call uncertain. Germline CDR1 reads SGHDN; CDR2 reads FVKESK. Trimming stripped 0 bases from V and 7 bases from J, with 24 bases between. This CDR3 spans 18 amino acids. The CDR3 is CASSQEWQSEFKWGTQYF. The DNA of the CDR3 is TGTGCCAGCAGCCAAGAATGGCAGTCTGAATTCAAGTGGGGGACCCAGTACTTC.

This clonotype has a count of ten or more. CDR3 loop: CASSGYRGDGNEKLFF. CDR3 bases: TGTGCCAGCAGTGGTTACAGGGGGGATGGAAACGAAAAACTGTTTTTT. The V call is TRBV25-1, the J call TRBJ1-4; TRBD1 matches at 8 bases. CDR1 and CDR2 (germline): MGHDK, SYGVNS. The CDR3 length is 16 residues. With 4 bases clipped from V and 8 bases from J, the junction kept 12 bases outside the gene matches.

This clonotype was detected many times. The CDR3: CASRSISGTYNEQFF. The CDR3 DNA follows: TGTGCCAGCAGATCCATTAGCGGGACCTACAATGAGCAGTTCTTC. The rearrangement links TRBV12-3 or TRBV12-4 to TRBJ2-1; 8 nucleotides align to TRBD2. The V gene end was trimmed by 6 bases and the J gene end by 2 bases; junction bases not matched to a gene: 6. This CDR3 spans 15 amino acids.

This clonotype was found many times. The chain combines TRBV9 with TRBJ2-1; 7 positions agree with TRBD2. The CDR3 length is 16 residues. Per germline, CDR1 SGDLS and CDR2 YYNGEE. The trim removed 2 bases at V and 1 base at J, leaving 6 bases unmatched. The CDR3 protein is CASSVSPGGSYNEQFF. CDR3 bases: TGTGCCAGCAGCGTTTCACCCGGGGGGTCCTACAATGAGCAGTTCTTC.

This clonotype was detected many times. The rearrangement uses TRBV3-1 and TRBJ2-1, with unresolved D. CDR1 LGHDT and CDR2 YNNKEL come from the germline V gene (reference sequence). The CDR3 runs to 14 residues. V was pared by 1 base and J by 5 bases, with 9 bases between. In DNA, the CDR3 is TGTGCCAGCAGCCAAGTTACACAGAACAATGAGCAGTTCTTC. This codes for CASSQVTQNNEQFF.

Details on this clonotype: A read error is possible here, since a much larger clone lies one base away. The V gene is TRBV11-3, the J gene TRBJ2-1; a possible D gene is TRBD2 (7 bases). The V gene lost 5 bases and the J gene lost 5 bases, with 10 bases spanning the gap. CDR1 SGHNT and CDR2 YENEEA come from the germline V gene. The CDR3 runs 13 residues. The CDR3 reads CASSGGANNEQFF. CDR3 sequence (DNA): TGTGCCAGCAGCGGGGGGGCCAACAATGAGCAGTTCTTC.

This clonotype was seen only a few times. The chain combines TRBV12-3 or TRBV12-4 with TRBJ2-1, with D perhaps matching TRBD2 (7 bases). The CDR3 is made up of 16 amino acids. V was cut by 5 bases and J by 8 bases, with 22 bases left in between. The CDR3 DNA sequence: TGTGCCAGCAGTCACCCTGGGCGGGGGCTTTTGGATGAGCAGTTCTTC. It is translated as CASSHPGRGLLDEQFF.